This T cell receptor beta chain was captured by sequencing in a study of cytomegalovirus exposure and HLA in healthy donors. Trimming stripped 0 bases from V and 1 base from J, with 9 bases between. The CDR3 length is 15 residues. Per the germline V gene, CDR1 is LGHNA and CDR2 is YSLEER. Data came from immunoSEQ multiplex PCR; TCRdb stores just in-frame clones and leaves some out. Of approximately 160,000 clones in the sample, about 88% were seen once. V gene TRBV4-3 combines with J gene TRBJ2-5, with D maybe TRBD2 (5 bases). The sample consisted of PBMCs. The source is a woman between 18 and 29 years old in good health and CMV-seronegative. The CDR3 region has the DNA TGCGCCAGCAGCCAAGATCGTCTAGCCCAAGAGACCCAGTACTTC. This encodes CASSQDRLAQETQYF.